This TCR beta chain came from a study of T cells in tumors after PD-1 blockade. TCRdb's copy holds only in-frame clones and misses some; the assay was immunoSEQ multiplex PCR. The sample records 40,000 to 55,000 clones, nearly 80% being singletons. The CDR3 length is 16 residues. V was shortened by 2 bases and J by 3 bases, with 17 bases between the two germline ends. The germline gives CDR1 ENHRY, CDR2 SYGVKD. Here the sequenced sample was PBMCs, taken before anti-PD-1 treatment. The receptor's source is a human donor with basal cell carcinoma. The V call is TRBV10-3, the J call TRBJ2-7; perhaps TRBD1 as D (6 bases). CDR3 DNA sequence: TGTGCCATCAGTGAGGTGGCAGGGGTGGTCGGCTACGAGCAGTACTTC. Amino acid sequence: CAISEVAGVVGYEQYF.